The 22 T cell receptor beta chains below all came from one sample that was sequenced in a study of shared clonotypes between healthy human individuals. CD8 cells classed as naive were CD45RO-negative and positively selected for CCR7, excluding terminally differentiated effector memory CD45RA+ cells. Data came from immunoSEQ multiplex PCR; TCRdb stores just in-frame clones and leaves some out. The table lists about 2,100,000 clones, about 93% of them singletons. The sequenced material came from naive CD8+ T cells from PBMCs. These receptors all come from a man aged 18 to 30 in good health. Some clones in this sample may be carry-over from other donors' samples.

The CDR3 here is CASSLGALPGTEETQYF. CDR3 bases: TGTGCCAGCAGCTTGGGGGCACTCCCCGGGACAGAAGAGACCCAGTACTTC. The genes are TRBV5-8 and TRBJ2-5; 7 bases line up with TRBD1. V lost 0 bases and J lost 3; bases outside the gene matches: 11. The germline V gene encodes CDR1 SGHTS and CDR2 YDEGEE. The CDR3 runs 17 residues.

The chain employs TRBV4-3 and TRBJ1-4; the match to TRBD1 covers 9 bases. Germline CDR1 reads LGHNA; CDR2 reads YSLEER. The V segment lost 0 bases and the J segment 5 bases; nucleotides outside the gene matches: 16. CDR3 length: 20 amino acids. CDR3 DNA sequence: TGCGCCAGCAGCCAAGACTGGGACAGGGAGGGCCCTCCCTTAAATGAAAAACTGTTTTTT. It is translated as CASSQDWDREGPPLNEKLFF.

Concerning this clone itself: One end of the junction is discordant with germline, which a read error may explain. Additional DNA sequences in this sample encode the identical CDR3. The chain carries TRBV28 and TRBJ1-5; TRBD1 matches at 7 bases. The germline V gene has CDR1 MDHEN and CDR2 SYDVKM. This CDR3 is built from 14 residues. The CDR3 loop reads CASSSRQGGQPQHF. The CDR3 DNA sequence: TGTGCCAGCAGTTCACGACAGGGCGGTCAGCCCCAACATTTT.

The V and J genes are TRBV2 and TRBJ2-4; weak D call: TRBD2 (6 bases). V was clipped by 6 bases and J by 2 bases, with 11 bases between them. CDR1 and CDR2 from the germline V gene are SNHLY and FYNNEI. This CDR3 has 14 amino acids. The chain's CDR3 is CASSAWDSKNIQYF. Written as DNA, the CDR3 is TGTGCCAGCAGCGCTTGGGACTCCAAAAACATTCAGTACTTC.

V gene TRBV7-9 combines with J gene TRBJ2-7; D possibly matches TRBD1 or TRBD2 (5 bases each). The CDR3 length is 14 residues. Trimming removed 4 bases at V and 0 bases at J, with 10 bases between. Germline CDR1 SEHNR, CDR2 FQNEAQ (reference sequence). CDR3 DNA sequence: TGTGCCAGCAGCTACCCGGGGACCTCCTACGAGCAGTACTTC. Amino acids: CASSYPGTSYEQYF.

The V gene is TRBV9, the J gene TRBJ2-1; D call uncertain. Germline CDR1 SGDLS, CDR2 YYNGEE. Trimming left V 1 base short and J 3 bases short, with 11 bases between. There are 15 residues in the CDR3. The CDR3 loop is CASSVLETNYNEQFF. CDR3 nucleotide sequence: TGTGCCAGCAGCGTATTAGAGACAAACTACAATGAGCAGTTCTTC. The full variable domain, its missing parts supplied by reference TRBV9 and TRBJ2-1, is DSGVTQTPKHLITATGQRVTLRCSPRSGDLSVYWYQQSLDQGLQFLIQYYNGEERAKGNILERFSAQQFPDLHSELNLSSLELGDSALYFCASSVLETNYNEQFFGPGTRLTVL.

This chain joins TRBV29-1 and TRBJ2-1; 9 nucleotides match TRBD2. Germline CDR1 and CDR2: SQVTM and ANQGSEA. The CDR3 loop spans 12 amino acids. With V trimmed by 8 bases and J by 7 bases, 6 bases remained unmatched. The DNA for the CDR3 is TGCAGCCCTCGGACTAGCGAGAATGAGCAGTTCTTC. Translating it yields CSPRTSENEQFF.

The V gene is TRBV15, the J gene TRBJ2-7, with D tentatively TRBD2 (6 bases). Germline-derived CDR1 and CDR2 are LNHNV and YYDKDF (reference sequence). V shed 3 bases and J shed 5 bases, with 11 bases lying between them. The CDR3 consists of 13 residues. The CDR3 DNA is TGTGCCACCAGCAGTGCGGGACCCCACGAGCAGTACTTC. It encodes CATSSAGPHEQYF.

As to this clone: The same CDR3 arises from other DNA sequences in this sample as well. The J gene is TRBJ2-2, the V gene TRBV9; possible D gene TRBD1, 5 bases. This CDR3 comprises 14 residues. V was trimmed by 0 bases and J by 5 bases, leaving 8 bases between them. Per the germline V gene, CDR1 is SGDLS and CDR2 is YYNGEE. This CDR3 reads CASSVGGATGELFF. CDR3 nucleotides: TGTGCCAGCAGCGTAGGTGGGGCAACCGGGGAGCTGTTTTTT.

This CDR3 reads CASSSARGPANYGYTF. DNA for the CDR3: TGTGCCAGCAGTTCCGCCAGGGGACCGGCTAACTATGGCTACACCTTC. This chain uses TRBV28 with TRBJ1-2, with D perhaps matching TRBD1 (6 bases). The CDR3 covers 16 residues. The germline V gene has CDR1 MDHEN and CDR2 SYDVKM. Trimming left V 4 bases short and J 0 bases short, with 15 bases between.

The chain recombines TRBV6-6 with TRBJ1-5; D unclear. CDR1 MNHNY and CDR2 SVGAGI come from the germline V gene (reference sequence). This CDR3 is built from 13 residues. V lost 7 bases, J lost 4 bases, and 11 bases lay in between. The CDR3 here is CASIETLNQPQHF. The CDR3 DNA reads as TGTGCCAGCATCGAAACTTTAAATCAGCCCCAGCATTTT.

The chain uses TRBV6-6 and TRBJ2-7; 7 positions agree with TRBD1. Germline V gene lookup returns CDR1 MNHNY and CDR2 SVGAGI (reference sequence). The CDR3 is 16 residues long. Trimming took 6 bases from V and 0 from J; bases not matched to a gene: 11. As DNA, the CDR3 is TGTGCCAGCAGCCACACGGGGACAGCGAGCTCCTACGAGCAGTACTTC. Encoded protein: CASSHTGTASSYEQYF.

The rearrangement uses TRBV7-9 and TRBJ2-2; TRBD1 matches at 7 bases. CDR1 is SEHNR, CDR2 FQNEAQ, per germline (reference sequence). J gave up 1 base and V 6 bases, and 11 bases lay outside the gene matches. The CDR3 spans 17 residues. DNA for the CDR3: TGTGCCAGCAGTGGGATCATGACAGGGTGGAACACCGGGGAGCTGTTTTTT. Translation: CASSGIMTGWNTGELFF. The full variable domain, rest sourced from reference TRBV7-9 and TRBJ2-2, is DTGVSQNPRHKITKRGQNVTFRCDPISEHNRLYWYRQTLGQGPEFLTYFQNEAQLEKSRLLSDRFSAERPKGSFSTLEIQRTEQGDSAMYLCASSGIMTGWNTGELFFGEGSRLTVL.

The genes are TRBV9 and TRBJ2-1, with 9 bases lining up with TRBD2. The CDR3 runs 16 residues. V was pared by 3 bases and J by 5 bases, with 9 bases of the junction left unmatched. CDR1 and CDR2 from the germline V gene are SGDLS and YYNGEE. DNA of the CDR3: TGTGCCAGCAGCGGAGGGGGCGGGAGGGACCACAATGAGCAGTTCTTC. Translating gives CASSGGGGRDHNEQFF.

The table lists this clone with a count of one. This chain joins TRBV27 and TRBJ2-7; 7 bases align to TRBD1. Germline loops: CDR1 MNHEY, CDR2 SMNVEV (reference sequence). Trimming at V came to 8 bases and at J to 3 bases, leaving 1 base not matched to a gene. This CDR3 region has 11 residues. This CDR3 is CASGQDYEQYF. The CDR3 nucleotides read TGTGCCAGCGGACAGGACTACGAGCAGTACTTC.

The rearrangement uses TRBV27 and TRBJ1-2; perhaps TRBD1 as D (5 bases). Deletions cut 2 bases from V and 0 bases from J, with 10 bases between. The germline gives CDR1 MNHEY, CDR2 SMNVEV (reference sequence). This CDR3 is built from 15 residues. CDR3 sequence (DNA): TGTGCCAGCAGTTTAGGGGCAGGAGCTAACTATGGCTACACCTTC. Translating gives CASSLGAGANYGYTF.

This sequence joins TRBV10-3 and TRBJ1-6; possibly TRBD1 for D (6 bases). Per germline, CDR1 ENHRY and CDR2 SYGVKD. The CDR3 is made up of 13 amino acids. The V gene lost 8 bases and the J gene lost 10 bases, with 15 bases spanning the gap. The CDR3 region is CAIGTGLPSPLHF. DNA of the CDR3: TGTGCCATCGGCACAGGGCTTCCCTCACCCCTCCACTTT.

This chain links TRBV5-1 with TRBJ2-7; TRBD1 might be the D (5 bases). Germline V CDR1 and CDR2: SGHRS, YFSETQ. The V end lost 2 bases, the J end lost 4 bases, and 19 bases lay between the germline ends. This CDR3 has 16 amino acids. CDR3: CASSFADAGAIYEQYF. The CDR3 DNA sequence: TGCGCCAGCAGCTTTGCCGATGCTGGGGCAATATACGAGCAGTACTTC. The whole variable domain, remainder taken from reference TRBV5-1 and TRBJ2-7, is KAGVTQTPRYLIKTRGQQVTLSCSPISGHRSVSWYQQTPGQGLQFLFEYFSETQRNKGNFPGRFSGRQFSNSRSEMNVSTLELGDSALYLCASSFADAGAIYEQYFGPGTRLTVT.

The chain has TRBV9 and TRBJ2-1, with 9 nucleotides matching TRBD2. CDR1 and CDR2 (germline): SGDLS, YYNGEE. The CDR3 runs to 19 residues. V lost 2 bases, J lost 6 bases, and 18 bases stayed unmatched. Here the CDR3 DNA reads TGTGCCAGCAGCGTCCTGCCCGGGACTAGCAGACGATGGGCCAATGAGCAGTTCTTC. Its protein product is CASSVLPGTSRRWANEQFF.

The V and J genes are TRBV5-6 and TRBJ2-1; D uncertain. This CDR3 comprises 12 residues. Trimming stripped 5 bases from V and 4 bases from J, with 7 bases between. From germline, CDR1 is SGHDT and CDR2 YYEEEE. CDR3 DNA sequence: TGTGCCAGCAGAGTGGGGTACAATGAGCAGTTCTTC. Translation gives CASRVGYNEQFF. The full variable domain, with the rest looked up from reference TRBV5-6 and TRBJ2-1, is DAGVTQSPTHLIKTRGQQVTLRCSPKSGHDTVSWYQQALGQGPQFIFQYYEEEERQRGNFPDRFSGHQFPNYSSELNVNALLLGDSALYLCASRVGYNEQFFGPGTRLTVL.

CDR3 nucleotide sequence: TGTGCCAGCAGCCCTAGGACCTACAATGAGCAGTTCTTC. Protein: CASSPRTYNEQFF. The chain joins TRBV6-6 to TRBJ2-1; D uncertain. Trimming cost V 6 bases and J 2 bases, with 8 bases left between them. This CDR3 is 13 amino acids long. Germline V gene lookup returns CDR1 MNHNY and CDR2 SVGAGI (reference sequence).

The V gene is TRBV30, the J gene TRBJ2-7, with D possibly being TRBD2 (7 bases). The CDR3 totals 15 residues. Germline V gene data show CDR1 as GTSNPN and CDR2 as SVGIG (reference sequence). Deletions cut 3 bases from V and 3 bases from J, with 18 bases between. The DNA for the CDR3 is TGTGCCTGGAGGCAGGGGCTAGCGGAAAACTACGAGCAGTACTTC. The encoded protein is CAWRQGLAENYEQYF.